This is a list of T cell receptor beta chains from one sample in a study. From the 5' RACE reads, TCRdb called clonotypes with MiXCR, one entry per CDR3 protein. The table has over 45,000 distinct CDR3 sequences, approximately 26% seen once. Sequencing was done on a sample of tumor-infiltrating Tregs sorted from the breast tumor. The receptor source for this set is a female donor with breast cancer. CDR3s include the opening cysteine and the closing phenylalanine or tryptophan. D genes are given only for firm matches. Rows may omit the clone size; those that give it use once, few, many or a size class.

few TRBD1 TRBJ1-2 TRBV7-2 CASSIAGTGNYGYTF TGTGCCAGCAGCATCGCCGGGACAGGGAACTATGGCTACACCTTC
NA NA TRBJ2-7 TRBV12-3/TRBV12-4 CASSFILGNEQYF TGTGCCAGCAGTTTCATCTTAGGGAACGAGCAGTACTTC
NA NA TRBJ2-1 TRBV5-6 CASSVDYSSYNEQFF TGTGCCAGCAGCGTGGACTACAGCTCCTACAATGAGCAGTTCTTC
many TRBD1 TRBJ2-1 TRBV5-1 CASRKGDSSYNEQFF TGCGCCAGCAGGAAAGGGGACAGTTCCTACAATGAGCAGTTCTTC
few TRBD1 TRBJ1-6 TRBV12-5 CASGLDGTGGNSPLHF TGTGCTAGTGGTTTGGACGGGACAGGGGGTAATTCACCCCTCCACTTT
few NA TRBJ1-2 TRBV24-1 CATSVVSRVKYYGYTF TGTGCCACCAGTGTCGTTTCGCGGGTAAAGTACTATGGCTACACCTTC
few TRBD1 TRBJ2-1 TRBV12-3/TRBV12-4 CASTLTGWDEQFF TGTGCCAGCACCCTGACAGGGTGGGATGAGCAGTTCTTC
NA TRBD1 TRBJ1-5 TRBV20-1 CSARQGTSNQPQHF TGCAGTGCTCGACAGGGGACTAGCAATCAGCCCCAGCATTTT
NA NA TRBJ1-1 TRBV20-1 CSAYRGGATEAFF TGCAGTGCTTACCGAGGGGGTGCCACTGAAGCTTTCTTT
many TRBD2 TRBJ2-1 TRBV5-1 CASSYGLAGNRVNEQFF TGCGCCAGCAGCTACGGACTAGCGGGAAACAGGGTCAATGAGCAGTTCTTC
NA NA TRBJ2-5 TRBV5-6 CASSLGTVQETQYF TGTGCCAGCAGCTTGGGGACAGTCCAAGAGACCCAGTACTTC
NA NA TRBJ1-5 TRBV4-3 CASSQDGAGRQPQHF TGCGCCAGCAGCCAAGATGGCGCAGGGCGACAGCCCCAGCATTTT
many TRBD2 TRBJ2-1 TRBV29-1 CSVVPRTSHHEQFF TGCAGCGTTGTTCCCCGGACTAGCCACCATGAGCAGTTCTTC
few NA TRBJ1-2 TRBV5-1 CASSVSPGNYGYTF TGCGCCAGCAGCGTCAGCCCTGGAAACTATGGCTACACCTTC
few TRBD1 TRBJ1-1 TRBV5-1 CASSWTGENTEAFF TGCGCCAGCAGCTGGACAGGGGAGAACACTGAAGCTTTCTTT
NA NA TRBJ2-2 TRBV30 CAAQGPRTGELFF TGTGCCGCCCAGGGCCCGAGGACCGGGGAGCTGTTTTTT
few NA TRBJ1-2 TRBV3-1 CASSFLGESYGYTF TGTGCCAGCAGCTTTCTAGGAGAATCCTATGGCTACACCTTC
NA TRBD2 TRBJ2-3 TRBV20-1 CSAGMREMGTDTQYF TGCAGTGCCGGGATGCGGGAGATGGGCACAGATACGCAGTATTTT
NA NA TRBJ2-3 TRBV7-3 CASSFAQETQYF TGTGCCAGCAGCTTCGCCCAGGAAACGCAGTATTTT
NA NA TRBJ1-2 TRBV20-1 CSARDMRADAYYGYTF TGCAGTGCTAGAGATATGCGAGCCGATGCTTACTATGGCTACACCTTC
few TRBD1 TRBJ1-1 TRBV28 CASSFLNPRQGRITEAFF TGTGCCAGCAGTTTCCTGAATCCTCGACAGGGTCGTATCACTGAAGCTTTCTTT
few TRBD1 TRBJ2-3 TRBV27 CASSLTRDRADTQYF TGTGCCAGCAGTTTAACCAGGGACAGGGCAGATACGCAGTATTTT
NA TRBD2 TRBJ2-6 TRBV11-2 CASSRYGTSAFAGANVLTF TGTGCCAGCAGTCGCTACGGGACTAGCGCCTTCGCTGGGGCCAACGTCCTGACTTTC
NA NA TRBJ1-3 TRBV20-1 CSAFRPGEENTIYF TGCAGTGCTTTCCGCCCGGGGGAAGAAAACACCATATATTTT
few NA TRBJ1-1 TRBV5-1 CASRHRGTGNTEAFF TGCGCCAGCAGACACCGGGGCACCGGGAACACTGAAGCTTTCTTT
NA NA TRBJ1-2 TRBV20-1 CSASAGTNYGYTF TGCAGTGCTAGTGCAGGGACCAACTATGGCTACACCTTC
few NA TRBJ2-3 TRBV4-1 CASSQYTGRSTDTQYF TGCGCCAGCAGCCAATATACCGGACGGAGCACAGATACGCAGTATTTT
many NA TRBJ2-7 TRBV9 CASSFQGDPSTAQYF TGTGCCAGCAGTTTTCAAGGGGACCCCTCAACTGCCCAGTACTTC
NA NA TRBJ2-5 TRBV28 CASSLMVGVGETQYF TGTGCCAGCAGTTTAATGGTGGGAGTTGGGGAGACCCAGTACTTC
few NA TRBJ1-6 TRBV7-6 CASSLGGVGSPLHF TGTGCCAGCAGCTTAGGAGGGGTGGGCTCACCCCTCCACTTT
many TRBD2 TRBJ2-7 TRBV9 CASSVGTGGSYYEQYF TGTGCCAGCAGCGTAGGGACGGGAGGGTCCTACTACGAGCAGTACTTC
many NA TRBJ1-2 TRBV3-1 CASSRNHGYTF TGTGCCAGCAGCCGGAACCATGGCTACACCTTC
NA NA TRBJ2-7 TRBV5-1 CASGQGGGQEREQYF TGCGCCAGCGGCCAAGGGGGAGGGCAGGAACGAGAGCAGTACTTC
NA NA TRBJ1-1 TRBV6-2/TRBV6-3 CASSYLLPGAEAFF TGTGCCAGCAGTTACCTCCTCCCGGGGGCTGAAGCTTTCTTT
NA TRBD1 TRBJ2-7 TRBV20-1 CSAPGQSSYEQYF TGCAGTGCCCCGGGACAGAGCTCCTACGAGCAGTACTTC
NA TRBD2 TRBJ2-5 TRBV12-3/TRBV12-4 CASRPLAGGLTETQYF TGTGCCAGCAGACCCTTAGCGGGGGGGCTGACAGAGACCCAGTACTTC
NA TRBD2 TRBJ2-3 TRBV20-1 CSARDSGGRLAGVGPDTQYF TGCAGTGCTAGAGATAGTGGAGGGCGACTAGCGGGAGTCGGTCCAGATACGCAGTACTTT
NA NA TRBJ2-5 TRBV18 CASSPQSDGTQYF TGTGCCAGCTCACCACAGAGCGACGGGACCCAGTACTTC
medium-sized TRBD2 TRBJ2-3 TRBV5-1 CASSFSGRAITDTQYF TGCGCCAGCAGTTTCAGCGGGAGGGCCATTACAGATACGCAGTATTTT
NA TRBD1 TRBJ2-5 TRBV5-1 CASRSGTGTGETQYF TGCGCCAGCAGGTCCGGGACAGGGACGGGAGAGACCCAGTACTTC
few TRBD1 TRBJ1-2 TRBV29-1 CSAGDSSYTF TGCAGCGCTGGGGACAGCAGCTACACCTTC
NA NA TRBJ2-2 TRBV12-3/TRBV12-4 CASSLYQLSNTGELFF TGTGCCAGCAGTTTATATCAGCTATCGAACACCGGGGAGCTGTTTTTT
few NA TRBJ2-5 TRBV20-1 CSAATGETQYF TGCAGTGCTGCCACGGGGGAGACCCAGTACTTC
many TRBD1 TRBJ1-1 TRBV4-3 CASSQDPLDRGTEAFF TGCGCCAGCAGCCAAGATCCCCTCGACAGGGGCACTGAAGCTTTCTTT
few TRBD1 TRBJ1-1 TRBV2 CASQGEVEAFF TGTGCCAGCCAGGGGGAAGTAGAAGCTTTCTTT
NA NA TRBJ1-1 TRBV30 CAWSSSGNAEAFF TGTGCCTGGAGTTCAAGTGGTAACGCTGAAGCTTTCTTT
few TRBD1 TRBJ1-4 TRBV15 CATSRDSGTASEKLFF TGTGCCACCAGCAGAGATTCCGGGACAGCGAGTGAAAAACTGTTTTTT